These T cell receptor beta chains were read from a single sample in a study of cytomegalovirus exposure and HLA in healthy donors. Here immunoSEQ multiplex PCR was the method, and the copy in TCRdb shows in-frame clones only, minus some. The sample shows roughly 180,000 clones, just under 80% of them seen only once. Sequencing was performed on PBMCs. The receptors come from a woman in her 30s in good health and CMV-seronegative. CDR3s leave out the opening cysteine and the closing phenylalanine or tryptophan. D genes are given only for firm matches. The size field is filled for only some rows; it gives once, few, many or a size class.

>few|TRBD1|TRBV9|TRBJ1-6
ASSVSWTGRDSPLH
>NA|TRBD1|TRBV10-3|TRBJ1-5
AISDPALLGQGNSNQPQH
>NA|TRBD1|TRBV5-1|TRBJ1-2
ASSLVSGDRGYGYT
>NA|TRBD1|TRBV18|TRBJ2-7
ASSRLPGTGARFSSYEQY
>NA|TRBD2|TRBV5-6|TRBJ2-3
ASSLVVAGASTDTQY
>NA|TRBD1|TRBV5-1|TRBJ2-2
ASSLGTATNTGELF
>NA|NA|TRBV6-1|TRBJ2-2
ASRDSGAGELF
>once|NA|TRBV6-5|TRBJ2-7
ASRALGRVSEQY
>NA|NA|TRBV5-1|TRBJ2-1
ASSFAGSSSYNEQF
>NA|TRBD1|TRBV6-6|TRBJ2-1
ASSPGQPFSQF
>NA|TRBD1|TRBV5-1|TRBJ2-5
ASSLREDRGQETQY
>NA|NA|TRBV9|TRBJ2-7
ASSPRTLSYEQY
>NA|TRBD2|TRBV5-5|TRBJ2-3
ASSILPPGLGPDTQY
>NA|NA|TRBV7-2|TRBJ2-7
ASSFQGGDYEQY
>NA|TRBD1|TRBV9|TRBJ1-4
ASSETGTTNEKLF
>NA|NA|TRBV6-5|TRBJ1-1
ASSYSQVNTEAF
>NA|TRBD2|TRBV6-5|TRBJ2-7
ASSWGTSGGPYEQY
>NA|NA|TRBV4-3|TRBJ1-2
ASSIRASTSGDYGYT
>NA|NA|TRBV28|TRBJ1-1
ASSSPRPNTEAF
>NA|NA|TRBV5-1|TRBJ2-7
ASSSAGSTYSYEQY
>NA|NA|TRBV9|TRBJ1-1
ASSVIRGAEVATEAF
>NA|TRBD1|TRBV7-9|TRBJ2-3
ASSLVGQSTDTQY
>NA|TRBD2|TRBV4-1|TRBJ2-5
ASSQGIGLGQETQY
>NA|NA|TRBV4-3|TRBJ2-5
ASSQARAGETQY
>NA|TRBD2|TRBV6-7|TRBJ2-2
ASSYSKVVMAGGFPGELF
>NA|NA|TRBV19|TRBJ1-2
ASSRYRDNYGYT
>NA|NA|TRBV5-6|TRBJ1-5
ASSSRKDRVPQH
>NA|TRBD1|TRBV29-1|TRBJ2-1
SVEDQGQRLNEQF
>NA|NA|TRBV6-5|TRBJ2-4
ASGAGLAKNIQY
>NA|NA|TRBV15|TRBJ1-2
ATSRDLALGAYGYT
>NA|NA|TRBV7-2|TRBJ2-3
ASSRQRVTSTDTQY
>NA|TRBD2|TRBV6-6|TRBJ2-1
ASSAMTSPPAEQF
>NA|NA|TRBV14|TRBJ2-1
ASSQRNEQF
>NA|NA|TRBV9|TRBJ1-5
ASSADGGSYQPQH
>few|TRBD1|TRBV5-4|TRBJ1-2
ASSLGIRDRDYGYT
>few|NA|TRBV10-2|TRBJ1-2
ASYRESNYGYT
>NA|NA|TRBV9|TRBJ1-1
ASSVEGVRSTEAF
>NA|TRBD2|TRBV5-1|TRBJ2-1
ASRRASGASYNEQF
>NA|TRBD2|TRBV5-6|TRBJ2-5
ASRPWGGEETQY
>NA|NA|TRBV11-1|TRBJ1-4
ASSLYRVSEGKLF
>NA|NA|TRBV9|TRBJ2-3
ASNTSPADTQY
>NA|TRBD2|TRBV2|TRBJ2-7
ASSDQAGGSYYEQY
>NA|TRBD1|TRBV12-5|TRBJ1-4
ASGSGQVPGKLF
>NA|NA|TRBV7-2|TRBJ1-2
ASSLYGYGYT
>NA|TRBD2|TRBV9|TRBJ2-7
ASSSGLAETYEQY
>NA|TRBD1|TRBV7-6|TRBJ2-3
ASSKLAPRDRRMDTQY
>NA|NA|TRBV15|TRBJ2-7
ATSRGSSSYEQY
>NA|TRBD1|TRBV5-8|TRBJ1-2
ASSPRTGYDGYT
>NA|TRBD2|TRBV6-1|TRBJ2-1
ASRPTSGDGEQF
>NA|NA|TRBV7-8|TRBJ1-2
ASSLGARNYGYT
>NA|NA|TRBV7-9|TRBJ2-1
SSSLELGAGF
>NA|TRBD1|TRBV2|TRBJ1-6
ASSEVMGQGGSPLH
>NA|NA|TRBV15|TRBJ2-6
ATRTQVSGANVLT
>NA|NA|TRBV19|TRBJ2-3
ASSATGIPDTQY